This T cell receptor (beta chain) comes out of a study of OX40 agonist ivuxolimab in advanced cancers. Study summary: Partial responses, seen in three patients, involved one hepatocellular carcinoma and two cutaneous melanomas. Findings of the study overall: The CD4+ and CD8+ T cells in the blood had expanded clonally by week 6 at 0.1 to 3.0 mg/kg. Partial responders at 0.1-3.0 mg/kg had among the lowest clonal expansion.

CDR1 and CDR2 from the germline V gene are LNHDA and SQIVND (reference sequence). The CDR3 length is 13 residues. V was shortened by 5 bases and J by 0 bases, with 7 bases between the two germline ends. On this clone: Its antigen is still unknown.

Using immunoSEQ multiplex PCR, the repertoire was profiled, and TCRdb retains in-frame clones only, with some absent. The table lists roughly 79,000 clones, under 95% of them singletons, with around 1.5% in the top ten. The V call is TRBV19, the J call TRBJ1-2; no firm D call. The receptor's source is an adult with an advanced solid tumor such as melanoma, head and neck, liver or kidney cancer. The sequenced sample was CD4+ or CD8+ T cells sorted from blood, obtained in a trial of the OX40 agonist ivuxolimab. In DNA, the CDR3 is TGTGCCAGTAGTCCCGGGCCTAACTATGGCTACACCTTC. Amino acid sequence: CASSPGPNYGYTF. The whole variable domain, filled in from reference TRBV19 and TRBJ1-2, reads DGGITQSPKYLFRKEGQNVTLSCEQNLNHDAMYWYRQDPGQGLRLIYYSQIVNDFQKGDIAEGYSVSREKKESFPLTVTSAQKNPTAFYLCASSPGPNYGYTFGSGTRLTVV.